The rows below give T cell receptor beta chains drawn from one sample of a study of T-cell memory formation after mild COVID-19. MiXCR, run by TCRdb on the 5' RACE reads, gives a single entry per CDR3 protein. The data show roughly 300,000 distinct CDR3 sequences, 15% to 20% seen once. Sequencing input: PBMCs or a T cell subset sorted from them (not recorded which). These receptors came from a man aged 18 to 35 who had mild COVID-19 (a few samples of this study predate the infection). Cell type and time point are not known. The CDR3 runs from the conserved cysteine through the conserved F or W. The D gene is left open where the match is weak. Size is omitted from some rows. Given values are once, few, many or a class for expanded clones.

v_call,d_call,j_call,clone_size,cdr3_aa,cdr3_nt
TRBV5-5,TRBD1,TRBJ2-6,.,CASSLEQGPRANVLTF,TGTGCCAGCAGCTTGGAACAGGGGCCTAGGGCCAACGTCCTGACTTTC
TRBV5-1,.,TRBJ1-4,.,CASSLDAASNEKLFF,TGCGCCAGCAGCTTAGACGCCGCCTCTAATGAAAAACTGTTTTTT
TRBV12-3/TRBV12-4,TRBD1,TRBJ2-5,.,CASSEPGTGLETQYF,TGTGCCAGCAGCGAGCCCGGGACAGGGTTAGAGACCCAGTACTTC
TRBV21-1,.,TRBJ2-7,many,CASRRAVFYEQYF,TGTGCCAGCAGGCGGGCAGTCTTCTACGAGCAGTACTTC
TRBV3-1,.,TRBJ2-2,.,CASSQGWMANTGELFF,TGTGCCAGCAGCCAGGGATGGATGGCGAACACCGGGGAGCTGTTTTTT
TRBV6-2/TRBV6-3,.,TRBJ2-1,few,CASSRTWYNEQFF,TGTGCCAGCAGTCGGACTTGGTACAATGAGCAGTTCTTC
TRBV2,TRBD1,TRBJ2-2,few,CASNWEQGLGELFF,TGTGCCAGCAATTGGGAACAGGGGCTCGGGGAGCTGTTTTTT
TRBV5-1,TRBD2,TRBJ2-1,.,CASSFSGGEQFF,TGCGCCAGCAGCTTCTCGGGGGGTGAGCAGTTCTTC
TRBV11-2,.,TRBJ1-1,.,CASSLQLLATEAFF,TGTGCCAGCAGCTTACAGCTCCTGGCCACTGAAGCTTTCTTT
TRBV4-1,.,TRBJ1-6,.,CASSQLPGLNNSPLHF,TGCGCCAGCAGCCAACTCCCGGGCCTTAATAATTCACCCCTCCACTTT
TRBV4-1,TRBD1,TRBJ2-5,.,CASSQGTGLETQYF,TGCGCCAGCAGCCAAGGGACAGGCCTGGAGACCCAGTACTTC
TRBV4-1,.,TRBJ2-1,few,CASSQDRSTGNNEQFF,TGCGCCAGCAGCCAAGATCGTTCCACAGGGAACAATGAGCAGTTCTTC
TRBV6-5,.,TRBJ1-2,.,CASSYGTKSYGYTF,TGTGCCAGCAGTTACGGGACAAAGTCCTATGGCTACACCTTC
TRBV7-9,TRBD1,TRBJ2-3,.,CASSLDDRAQYF,TGTGCCAGCAGCTTAGACGACAGGGCTCAGTATTTT
TRBV11-2,.,TRBJ2-7,.,CASSTGGGPYEQYF,TGTGCCAGCAGCACAGGGGGGGGTCCCTACGAGCAGTACTTC
TRBV7-9,.,TRBJ2-7,many,CASSSGTPYEQYF,TGTGCCAGCAGCTCGGGGACGCCTTACGAGCAGTACTTC
TRBV5-1,.,TRBJ2-5,many,CASSLGWDEETQYF,TGCGCCAGCAGCTTGGGTTGGGACGAAGAGACCCAGTACTTC
TRBV5-1,.,TRBJ2-3,few,CASSLAELVGLYF,TGCGCCAGCAGCTTGGCCGAACTAGTAGGGCTGTATTTT
TRBV5-1,.,TRBJ2-3,.,CASSRDTPSPDTQYF,TGCGCCAGCAGCCGGGACACCCCGTCCCCAGATACGCAGTATTTT
TRBV7-2,.,TRBJ2-3,few,CASSLDPGTVTQYF,TGTGCCAGCAGCTTAGACCCCGGGACTGTTACGCAGTATTTT
TRBV9,.,TRBJ2-5,.,CASSAYDSNQETQYF,TGTGCCAGCAGCGCCTACGACTCCAACCAAGAGACCCAGTACTTC
TRBV3-1,.,TRBJ2-7,few,CASSPGFPDYEQYF,TGTGCCAGCAGCCCTGGTTTCCCAGACTACGAGCAGTACTTC
TRBV20-1,TRBD2,TRBJ2-2,few,CSAGSGGAPTGELFF,TGCAGTGCTGGTAGCGGGGGGGCTCCCACCGGGGAGCTGTTTTTT
TRBV7-2,TRBD2,TRBJ2-3,.,CASSHTWTSGDTDTQYF,TGTGCCAGCAGCCATACTTGGACTAGCGGGGACACAGATACGCAGTATTTT
TRBV18,.,TRBJ2-5,few,CASSRDLQETQYF,TGTGCCAGCTCACGAGATTTACAAGAGACCCAGTACTTC
TRBV12-3/TRBV12-4,TRBD1,TRBJ1-2,.,CASIPRDRNYGYTF,TGTGCCAGCATCCCAAGGGACAGGAACTATGGCTACACCTTC
TRBV9,TRBD2,TRBJ2-6,.,CASSSAGLAGDSGANVLTF,TGTGCCAGCAGCTCAGCGGGACTAGCGGGAGACTCTGGGGCCAACGTCCTGACTTTC
TRBV5-5,TRBD1,TRBJ2-3,.,CASSWGTGTDTQYF,TGTGCCAGCAGCTGGGGGACAGGCACAGATACGCAGTATTTT
TRBV4-3,.,TRBJ2-3,few,CASQSRDSKRTDTQYF,TGCGCCAGCCAGTCCCGGGACTCCAAGCGCACAGATACGCAGTATTTT
TRBV5-1,.,TRBJ2-7,few,CASSLDQSYEQYF,TGCGCCAGCAGCTTGGACCAGTCCTACGAGCAGTACTTC
TRBV4-3,TRBD2,TRBJ2-3,many,CASSQEGGSTDTQYF,TGCGCCAGCAGCCAAGAGGGGGGGAGCACAGATACGCAGTATTTT
TRBV29-1,.,TRBJ2-1,.,CSVEFRWEQFF,TGCAGCGTTGAGTTTCGTTGGGAGCAGTTCTTC
TRBV5-6,.,TRBJ1-4,.,CATSSGTKKLFF,TGTGCCACCAGCTCAGGGACTAAAAAACTGTTTTTT